This TCR beta chain was obtained from a study of identifying expanded T cells in peripheral blood. Study results and caveats: Technical replicates showed around 1.2 changed clones; two weeks approximately 16; four weeks 19. Across healthy donors, higher total template counts meant significantly greater approximately two-week count variance.

The germline V gene has CDR1 MNHEY and CDR2 SVGAGI. Trimming at V came to 6 bases and at J to 5 bases, leaving 5 bases not matched to a gene. This CDR3 region has 14 residues. This table comes from immunoSEQ multiplex PCR, and its TCRdb copy is limited to in-frame clones, with some not included. The sample carries some 95,000 clones, around 87% recorded once. A word on this clone: The antigen is not known.

During the collection period, no donor immune events like infections were recorded. The chain recombines TRBV6-5 with TRBJ1-2; 11 bases are a match to TRBD1. Sample: blood. The source of this sequence is a person aged 18 to 75 in good health. CDR3 sequence reads: CASRRGQGVYGYTF. The CDR3 DNA reads TGTGCCAGCAGACGGGGACAGGGGGTTTATGGCTACACCTTC.